The rows below give T cell receptor beta chains drawn from one sample of a study of T and B cells in COVID-19 patients. TCRdb ran MiXCR on the multiplex PCR reads and lists one entry per CDR3 protein. The sample has approximately 17,000 distinct CDR3 sequences, around 30% seen once. Source material: blood. These TCRs come from a human donor who had recovered from COVID-19. Both conserved end residues are part of each CDR3. A D gene is named only where the DNA matches it firmly. Clone size appears in some rows only: once, few, many, or a class for an expanded clone.

j_call clone_size d_call v_call cdr3_aa cdr3_nt
TRBJ1-4 NA TRBD1 TRBV6-5 CASRDRSFRSTNEKLFF TGTGCCAGCCGGGACAGGTCGTTTCGGTCCACTAATGAAAAACTGTTTTTT
TRBJ2-2 medium-sized NA TRBV11-1 CASSLRQGWAGELFF TGTGCCAGCAGCTTAAGGCAGGGCTGGGCCGGGGAGCTGTTTTTT
TRBJ2-1 many TRBD2 TRBV6-2/TRBV6-3 CASTRTSGYNEQFF TGTGCCAGCACCCGGACTAGCGGGTATAATGAGCAGTTCTTC
TRBJ1-1 few NA TRBV5-4 CASRPAQATANTEAFF TGTGCCAGCAGACCAGCACAGGCCACGGCAAACACTGAAGCTTTCTTT
TRBJ2-5 NA NA TRBV6-5 CASIGTLQETQYF TGTGCCAGCATAGGGACGTTGCAAGAGACCCAGTACTTC
TRBJ2-7 medium-sized NA TRBV19 CASSMMTGLTYEQYF TGTGCCAGTAGTATGATGACAGGCTTAACCTACGAGCAGTACTTC
TRBJ2-5 NA NA TRBV6-2/TRBV6-3 CASDGALETQYF TGTGCCAGCGATGGGGCCCTTGAGACCCAGTACTTC
TRBJ2-1 once NA TRBV6-2/TRBV6-3 CASINPTGTYNEQFF TGTGCCAGCATTAACCCGACAGGCACCTACAATGAGCAGTTCTTC
TRBJ2-7 many NA TRBV18 CASSPNWTAYEQYF TGTGCCAGCTCACCGAATTGGACAGCCTACGAGCAGTACTTC
TRBJ1-6 NA TRBD1 TRBV7-9 CASRGDSYNSPLHF TGTGCCAGCAGGGGGGACAGCTATAATTCACCCCTCCACTTT
TRBJ2-7 NA NA TRBV12-3/TRBV12-4 CASSRTTYEQYF TGTGCCAGCAGTCGAACGACCTACGAGCAGTACTTC
TRBJ1-5 once NA TRBV10-3 CAISESENQPQHF TGTGCCATCAGTGAGTCTGAGAATCAGCCCCAGCATTTT
TRBJ2-2 few TRBD2 TRBV7-9 CASSRGTSGGINTGELFF TGTGCCAGCAGCCGCGGGACTAGCGGGGGGATCAACACCGGGGAGCTGTTTTTT
TRBJ2-1 NA TRBD2 TRBV18 CASSPPAGGTYNEQFF TGTGCCAGCTCACCACCAGCGGGGGGCACTTACAATGAGCAGTTCTTC
TRBJ1-2 few TRBD1 TRBV5-6 CASSLESGGLRGYTF TGTGCCAGCAGCTTGGAATCAGGGGGCCTGAGGGGCTACACCTTC
TRBJ1-4 medium-sized NA TRBV29-1 CSVAVPGREKLFF TGCAGCGTTGCCGTCCCTGGACGGGAAAAACTGTTTTTT
TRBJ1-4 NA NA TRBV19 CASNRGVNEKLFF TGTGCCAGTAACCGAGGGGTCAATGAAAAACTGTTTTTT
TRBJ2-3 NA TRBD1 TRBV5-5 CASSITGTGQDTQYF TGTGCCAGCAGCATAACCGGGACAGGGCAAGATACGCAGTATTTT
TRBJ2-7 many NA TRBV6-5 CASSRAGEQYF TGTGCCAGCAGTCGGGCGGGGGAGCAGTACTTC
TRBJ2-7 NA NA TRBV10-3 CAISEDSSSYEQYF TGTGCCATCAGTGAGGACTCGAGCTCCTACGAGCAGTACTTC
TRBJ2-7 medium-sized NA TRBV19 CASSSSYEQYF TGTGCCAGTAGTTCCAGCTACGAGCAGTACTTC
TRBJ1-6 NA NA TRBV6-6 CASSYSEANSPLHF TGTGCCAGCAGTTACTCGGAGGCCAATTCACCCCTCCACTTT
TRBJ1-5 NA NA TRBV2 CASSVGGNQPQHF TGTGCCAGCAGTGTCGGCGGGAATCAGCCCCAGCATTTT
TRBJ1-2 medium-sized NA TRBV29-1 CSLGGQGSAYGYTF TGCAGCCTGGGGGGGCAGGGATCGGCCTATGGCTACACCTTC
TRBJ2-3 many NA TRBV27 CASSSPRGGGTDTQYF TGTGCCAGCAGTTCCCCTAGGGGGGGGGGCACAGATACGCAGTATTTT
TRBJ2-1 many NA TRBV6-6 CASSYRGPYNEQFF TGTGCCAGCAGTTACAGGGGACCCTACAATGAGCAGTTCTTC
TRBJ1-6 medium-sized TRBD1 TRBV19 CASSFRDRGSPLHF TGTGCCAGTAGTTTCCGGGACAGGGGTTCACCCCTCCACTTT
TRBJ1-2 few NA TRBV6-5 CASSYSLQVNYGYTF TGTGCCAGCAGTTACTCCCTCCAAGTTAACTATGGCTACACCTTC
TRBJ1-4 few NA TRBV11-2 CASSPRGGREKLFF TGTGCCAGCAGCCCCAGAGGAGGAAGGGAAAAACTGTTTTTT
TRBJ2-7 few NA TRBV15 CATSRDLGSLSSYEQYF TGTGCCACCAGCAGAGATTTGGGCAGCTTGAGCTCCTACGAGCAGTACTTC
TRBJ2-5 NA TRBD2 TRBV9 CASSVDATSAGGIQETQYF TGTGCCAGCAGCGTAGACGCGACCTCAGCGGGGGGGATCCAAGAGACCCAGTACTTC
TRBJ2-5 NA NA TRBV7-9 CASESSFGWETQYF TGTGCCAGCGAGTCCTCATTTGGTTGGGAGACCCAGTACTTC
TRBJ2-7 few NA TRBV5-6 CASSLGLGQISYEQYF TGTGCCAGCAGCTTGGGGTTAGGGCAGATCTCCTACGAGCAGTACTTC
TRBJ1-2 NA TRBD1 TRBV24-1 CATSDLTGDGYTF TGTGCCACCAGTGATTTGACAGGGGATGGCTACACCTTC
TRBJ1-2 many NA TRBV19 CASFGGYGYTF TGTGCCAGTTTTGGGGGCTATGGCTACACCTTC
TRBJ1-1 many TRBD1 TRBV19 CASSIGAGGNTEAFF TGTGCCAGTAGTATTGGGGCAGGGGGGAACACTGAAGCTTTCTTT
TRBJ1-5 many NA TRBV19 CASSMKGRQPQHF TGTGCCAGTAGTATGAAGGGGCGGCAGCCCCAGCATTTT
TRBJ2-5 many NA TRBV6-1 CALGTQYF TGTGCGTTAGGGACCCAGTACTTC
TRBJ2-7 few NA TRBV14 CASSPYAEQTYEQYF TGTGCCAGCAGCCCCTACGCCGAACAGACCTACGAGCAGTACTTC
TRBJ2-2 NA NA TRBV12-5 CASGLESRTGELFF TGTGCTAGTGGTTTGGAGTCCCGGACCGGGGAGCTGTTTTTT
TRBJ2-7 medium-sized NA TRBV29-1 CSVGVGGEQYF TGCAGCGTTGGGGTGGGGGGAGAGCAGTACTTC
TRBJ2-5 many NA TRBV12-3/TRBV12-4 CAIGDNQETQYF TGTGCCATCGGGGACAACCAAGAGACCCAGTACTTC
TRBJ2-3 medium-sized TRBD2 TRBV29-1 CSVAHPGEGDTQYF TGCAGCGTTGCCCACCCCGGGGAGGGAGATACGCAGTATTTT
TRBJ1-1 NA NA TRBV10-3 CAISESGEGEAFF TGTGCCATCAGTGAGTCTGGGGAAGGGGAAGCTTTCTTT
TRBJ2-1 medium-sized TRBD1 TRBV11-1 CASSSPTGLGNEQFF TGTGCCAGCAGCTCACCGACAGGGTTGGGCAATGAGCAGTTCTTC
TRBJ1-4 NA NA TRBV7-6 CASSSNQQGATNEKLFF TGTGCCAGCAGCTCCAACCAACAGGGCGCAACTAATGAAAAACTGTTTTTT